This T cell receptor beta chain was sequenced for a study of T cells in Graves' hyperthyroidism and ophthalmopathy. Points from the study as a whole: In blood, most of the thyroid clonotypes expanded above 0.001 were also present.

TCR beta CDR3 sequences were amplified from RNA transcripts. First-round RT-PCR targeting the TCR CDR3 was performed with the HTBI primer set. TCRdb recomputed calls from the multiplex PCR reads with MiXCR, one row per CDR3 protein. Altogether 410,000 or so distinct CDR3 sequences are present, roughly 15% being singletons, with the ten largest covering around 14%. Remarks on this clonotype: Its antigen is undetermined. Germline and junction disagree at one end, which may indicate a read error.

The length of the CDR3 is 14 residues. Germline CDR1 and CDR2: SGHKS and YYEKEE (reference sequence). Sequencing was performed on blood. The sequence was obtained from a young man with Graves' ophthalmopathy. The genes are TRBV5-5 and TRBJ2-7; TRBD1 agrees at 7 bases. The CDR3 sequence is CASRERDSRYGQYF. The CDR3 DNA reads as TGTGCCAGCAGGGAACGGGACAGTCGATACGGGCAGTACTTC.